The 20 T cell receptor beta chains given below trace back to one sample, sequenced in a study of blood T cell repertoires in COVID-19 (dated by TCRdb to 2018 to 2020). The protocol used for the library was the immunoSEQ multiplex PCR assay. TCRdb limited this immuneACCESS table to in-frame rearrangements with V and J called. A share of clones is missing; checked studies link under half to unresolved V genes, and the rest is unexplained. Recorded for this sample are 130,000 to 150,000 clones; about 82% of them occurred a single time. More than 5% of the sample is in the top ten clones. The sample taken for sequencing was PBMCs or T cells enriched from blood (not recorded which). These receptors were taken from a woman aged 40 to 50 who had recovered from COVID-19.

The CDR3, as DNA: TGTGCCACTTACAGGGAACGGGGTATACCCCTCCACTTT. Amino acid sequence: CATYRERGIPLHF. This chain joins TRBV6-5 and TRBJ1-6, with a weak D call TRBD1 (6 bases). V was pared by 10 bases and J by 12 bases, with 19 bases between. The CDR3 has 13 residues. The germline CDR1 and CDR2 sequences are MNHEY and SVGAGI.

This clone was recorded at least ten times. The rearrangement links TRBV15 to TRBJ2-7, with D possibly TRBD2 on 5 matching bases. CDR1 and CDR2 from the germline V gene are LNHNV and YYDKDF (reference sequence). V lost 3 bases and J lost 2, with 11 bases in between. This CDR3 region has 14 residues. CDR3 DNA: TGTGCCACCAGCAGTGGTAGGGAGCCCTACGAGCAGTACTTC. It yields the protein CATSSGREPYEQYF. Full variable domain (remainder filled in from reference TRBV15 and TRBJ2-7): DAMVIQNPRYQVTQFGKPVTLSCSQTLNHNVMYWYQQKSSQAPKLLFHYYDKDFNNEADTPDNFQSRRPNTSFCFLDIRSPGLGDTAMYLCATSSGREPYEQYFGPGTRLTVT.

J is TRBJ1-2 and V is TRBV4-1, with D possibly being TRBD1 (5 bases). The germline CDR1 and CDR2 sequences are MGHRA and YSYEKL. This CDR3 is 17 amino acids long. The germline V and J ends were trimmed by 4 bases and 8 bases, with 26 bases remaining between them. This CDR3 reads CASSLIGSRTRAGGYTF. DNA for the CDR3: TGCGCCAGCAGCCTAATAGGGTCACGGACAAGGGCAGGAGGCTACACCTTC.

V gene TRBV7-9 combines with J gene TRBJ1-5, with D uncertain. Germline loops: CDR1 SEHNR, CDR2 FQNEAQ (reference sequence). Trimming took 4 bases from V and 3 from J, leaving 10 bases between them. The CDR3 is 14 amino acids. This chain's CDR3 is CASSSRADNQPQHF. The CDR3 bases are TGTGCCAGCAGCTCGAGGGCGGACAATCAGCCCCAGCATTTT.

The chain has TRBV5-1 and TRBJ2-1; 8 bases map to TRBD1. The CDR3 has 13 amino acids. Germline-derived CDR1 and CDR2 are SGHRS and YFSETQ. The junction had 6 bases not matched to a gene; V was cut back by 0 bases and J by 13 bases. The CDR3 is CASSLEGGQVQFF. In nucleotides, the CDR3 is TGCGCCAGCAGCTTGGAAGGGGGACAGGTTCAGTTCTTC.

CDR3 region: CACQGTTSRDTQYF. The CDR3 DNA is TGTGCCTGTCAGGGAACCACATCAAGAGATACGCAGTATTTT. The V and J genes are TRBV30 and TRBJ2-3; TRBD1 is a possible D gene (5 bases). The germline gives CDR1 GTSNPN, CDR2 SVGIG (reference sequence). Trimming cost V 6 bases and J 5 bases, with 18 bases left between them. This CDR3 contains 14 residues.

The V and J genes are TRBV7-9 and TRBJ2-1, with D possibly TRBD1 on 6 matching bases. The V end lost 2 bases, the J end lost 4 bases, and 12 bases lay between the germline ends. CDR3 length equals 15 residues. Germline lookup yields CDR1 SEHNR and CDR2 FQNEAQ (reference sequence). CDR3 loop: CASSLSQGIYNEQFF. CDR3 in DNA: TGTGCCAGCAGCTTATCGCAGGGGATATACAATGAGCAGTTCTTC.

This clone was counted once. The chain uses TRBV2 and TRBJ2-1; 7 nucleotides match TRBD1. Germline V gene sequence: CDR1 SNHLY, CDR2 FYNNEI. The V and J ends lost 7 bases and 0 bases, in that order; junction bases with no gene match: 12. The CDR3 is made up of 17 amino acids. The CDR3 region has the DNA TGTGCCAGCACGACAGGGCTCTTCCTTAGCTCCTACAATGAGCAGTTCTTC. It translates to CASTTGLFLSSYNEQFF.

This chain links TRBV5-1 with TRBJ1-6, with D perhaps TRBD1 (6 bases). The CDR3 has 15 residues. The V end was cut by 3 bases, the J end by 7 bases, with 14 bases between. Per the germline V gene, CDR1 is SGHRS and CDR2 is YFSETQ. CDR3 sequence: CASSSSGDGNSPLHF. In DNA, the CDR3 is TGCGCCAGCAGCTCCTCAGGGGACGGCAATTCACCCCTCCACTTT.

This chain uses TRBV18 with TRBJ2-1; D possibly corresponds to TRBD1 (5 bases). V lost 1 base and J lost 4, with 11 bases in between. The CDR3 is 15 residues long. Germline V gene lookup returns CDR1 KGHSH and CDR2 LQKENI. CDR3 DNA sequence: TGTGCCAGCTCACCACAAAGGGGCTCTTACAATGAGCAGTTCTTC. This translates into CASSPQRGSYNEQFF.

The chain employs TRBV29-1 and TRBJ1-2; 8 nucleotides match TRBD1. The CDR3 extends over 15 amino acids. Germline loops: CDR1 SQVTM, CDR2 ANQGSEA. With 0 bases clipped from V and 2 bases from J, the junction kept 5 bases outside the gene matches. The CDR3 loop is CSVEEPGQGNYGYTF. The CDR3 nucleotides read TGCAGCGTTGAAGAGCCTGGACAGGGCAACTATGGCTACACCTTC.

This clone was detected a few times. V gene TRBV27 combines with J gene TRBJ1-2, with TRBD1 matching 8 bases. CDR1 is MNHEY, CDR2 SMNVEV, per germline (reference sequence). The CDR3 extends over 17 amino acids. The junction had 10 bases not matched to a gene; V was cut back by 2 bases and J by 2 bases. The CDR3 is CASSLRFGQGINYGYTF. The CDR3 DNA sequence: TGTGCCAGCAGTTTAAGATTCGGACAGGGAATAAACTATGGCTACACCTTC.

The chain employs TRBV19 and TRBJ1-6; D not certain. Germline CDR1 is LNHDA and CDR2 is SQIVND (reference sequence). The CDR3 has 14 residues. Trimming shortened V by 5 bases and J by 5 bases, and 10 bases separated the two germline ends. The CDR3 DNA is TGTGCCAGTAGTTGGAGTGTTGATAATTCACCCCTCCACTTT. Translated: CASSWSVDNSPLHF.

The chain uses TRBV5-1 and TRBJ2-7; D gene ambiguous. V lost 4 bases to trimming and J lost 1 base, with 12 bases between them. CDR3 length equals 14 residues. Germline CDR1 reads SGHRS; CDR2 reads YFSETQ. Here the CDR3 reads CASSIPDNSYEQYF. The CDR3 nucleotides read TGCGCCAGCAGCATCCCCGACAATTCCTACGAGCAGTACTTC.

The J gene is TRBJ1-5, the V gene TRBV10-3, with 8 bases identical to TRBD1. The CDR3 is 16 residues long. V shed 10 bases and J 5 bases; nucleotides not matched to a gene: 16. Germline CDR1 ENHRY, CDR2 SYGVKD. In DNA, the CDR3 is TGTGCCACCACTGCTCGACAGGGGAATCGGGATCAGCCCCAGCATTTT. Translated: CATTARQGNRDQPQHF.

V gene TRBV27 combines with J gene TRBJ2-2, with D perhaps matching TRBD2 (6 bases). Germline V CDR1 and CDR2: MNHEY, SMNVEV (reference sequence). The CDR3 contains 15 residues. V lost 8 bases to trimming and J lost 8 bases, with 21 bases between them. The CDR3 nucleotides read TGTGCCAGCGGATCTACGGGGGTTGGATTTGGGGAGCTGTTTTTT. Encoded protein: CASGSTGVGFGELFF.

This sequence joins TRBV2 and TRBJ2-7, with 7 positions matching TRBD1. The CDR3 has 14 residues. In germline, CDR1 is SNHLY, CDR2 FYNNEI. With 7 bases clipped from V and 0 bases from J, the junction kept 6 bases outside the gene matches. The CDR3 DNA sequence: TGTGCCAGCAACCCGGACAGGAGCTCCTACGAGCAGTACTTC. Encoded protein: CASNPDRSSYEQYF.

The CDR3, as DNA: TGCAGCGCAGAACTAGTGATCGGAGAGACCCAGTACTTC. Amino acid sequence: CSAELVIGETQYF. This rearrangement joins TRBV29-1 to TRBJ2-5, with a tentative D call TRBD2 (5 bases). The CDR3 has 13 residues. Germline CDR1 and CDR2: SQVTM and ANQGSEA. The V gene lost 7 bases and the J gene lost 4 bases, with 16 bases spanning the gap.

This chain uses TRBV5-6 with TRBJ2-3; D remains ambiguous. V shed 2 bases and J shed 5 bases, with 6 bases lying between them. The CDR3 consists of 12 residues. From germline, CDR1 is SGHDT and CDR2 YYEEEE. CDR3 sequence (DNA): TGTGCCAGCAGCTTTCGTAGAGATACGCAGTATTTT. This codes for CASSFRRDTQYF. Complete variable domain (other parts from reference TRBV5-6 and TRBJ2-3): DAGVTQSPTHLIKTRGQQVTLRCSPKSGHDTVSWYQQALGQGPQFIFQYYEEEERQRGNFPDRFSGHQFPNYSSELNVNALLLGDSALYLCASSFRRDTQYFGPGTRLTVL.

The J gene is TRBJ2-1, the V gene TRBV7-6; D is unclear. CDR3 length equals 13 residues. V gave up 1 base and J gave up 5 bases, with 6 bases separating them. Germline-derived CDR1 and CDR2 are SGHVS and FNYEAQ. The CDR3, as DNA: TGTGCCAGCAGCTTAGGACTGGACAATGAGCAGTTCTTC. Translating it yields CASSLGLDNEQFF.